These 14 T cell receptor beta chains were all obtained from the same sample, sequenced in a study of early T cells in non-severe SARS-CoV-2 infection. TCRdb reanalysed the 5' RACE reads using MiXCR and keeps one entry per CDR3 protein. The sample records approximately 98,000 distinct CDR3 sequences, about 12% being singletons. The material sequenced was whole blood. All receptors derive from an adult who was a healthcare worker with PCR-confirmed SARS-CoV-2 infection or an uninfected control (not recorded which).

This clonotype has at least ten counts. The rearrangement uses TRBV29-1 and TRBJ1-1; TRBD1 aligns across 9 bases. The CDR3 covers 13 residues. V lost 3 bases, J lost 4 bases, and 3 bases stayed unmatched. Germline CDR1 SQVTM, CDR2 ANQGSEA. CDR3 amino acids: CSVEGDRVTEAFF. Here the CDR3 DNA reads TGCAGCGTTGAGGGGGACAGGGTCACTGAAGCTTTCTTT.

This clonotype was counted at least ten times. The V and J genes are TRBV12-3 or TRBV12-4 and TRBJ2-7, with TRBD1 identical over 7 bases. V lost 3 bases to trimming and J lost 1 base; unmatched junction nucleotides: 3. This CDR3 contains 14 residues. For the CDR3, the DNA is TGTGCCAGCAGTTTTAGGGGGCAATCCTACGAGCAGTACTTC. Protein product: CASSFRGQSYEQYF.

This clonotype has a count of ten or more. The chain uses TRBV7-2 and TRBJ1-5, with TRBD1 as a possible D gene (5 bases). The CDR3 runs to 14 residues. Per germline, CDR1 SGHTA and CDR2 FQGNSA. The V end was cut by 4 bases, the J end by 4 bases, with 11 bases between. The CDR3 reads CASSSRAGNQPQHF. Written as DNA, the CDR3 is TGTGCCAGCAGCTCGAGGGCAGGGAATCAGCCCCAGCATTTT.

This clonotype was counted many times. This rearrangement joins TRBV12-5 to TRBJ1-1, with D uncertain. V was pared by 3 bases and J by 7 bases, with 12 bases between. Germline CDR1 is LGHNT and CDR2 is FRNRAP. The CDR3 covers 13 residues. CDR3 residues: CASGFGVGFEAFF. CDR3 DNA: TGTGCTAGTGGTTTTGGGGTTGGTTTTGAAGCTTTCTTT.

This clonotype was detected a few times. The chain has TRBV11-3 and TRBJ2-4, with a possible D match to TRBD2 (6 bases). Trimming took 1 base from V and 3 from J, leaving 10 bases between them. Germline V gives CDR1 SGHNT, CDR2 YENEEA. The length of the CDR3 is 15 residues. The DNA for the CDR3 is TGTGCCAGCAGCTTAGTGACTAGAGGCAAAAACATTCAGTACTTC. As protein: CASSLVTRGKNIQYF. Looking up the rest from reference TRBV11-3 and TRBJ2-4 gives the full variable domain: EAGVVQSPRYKIIEKKQPVAFWCNPISGHNTLYWYLQNLGQGPELLIRYENEEAVDDSQLPKDRFSAERLKGVDSTLKIQPAELGDSAVYLCASSLVTRGKNIQYFGAGTRLSVL.

This clonotype was counted a few times. The V call is TRBV7-9, the J call TRBJ2-6, with a possible D match to TRBD1 (5 bases). CDR3 size: 16 residues. V gave up 5 bases and J gave up 2 bases, with 13 bases separating them. Germline V gene sequence: CDR1 SEHNR, CDR2 FQNEAQ (reference sequence). The CDR3 region is CASSRQGSAGANVLTF. The CDR3 DNA sequence: TGTGCCAGCAGCCGTCAGGGCTCGGCTGGGGCCAACGTCCTGACTTTC.

Many counts were recorded for this clonotype. The V call is TRBV6-2 or TRBV6-3, the J call TRBJ2-7; a possible D gene is TRBD2 (6 bases). CDR1 and CDR2 from the germline V gene are MNHEY and SVGEGT. The CDR3 extends over 11 amino acids. V dropped 8 bases and J dropped 7 bases, with 12 bases sitting between them. In DNA form, the CDR3 reads TGTGCCAGCGGAGGGGCGGCTGAGCAGTACTTC. Amino acid sequence: CASGGAAEQYF.

On this clonotype itself: Being one base from a much bigger clone, this may be a read error. The chain couples TRBV6-1 to TRBJ1-6, with D possibly being TRBD1 (5 bases). Germline CDR1 MNHNS, CDR2 SASEGT. The CDR3 extends over 18 amino acids. The V gene lost 1 base and the J gene lost 9 bases, with 22 bases spanning the gap. The CDR3 DNA reads as TGTGCCAGCAGTGAAGTAGTCGTCGGGGCAGGTGGGGTTTCACCCCTCCACTTT. This encodes CASSEVVVGAGGVSPLHF.

The chain carries TRBV11-1 and TRBJ2-1; perhaps TRBD1 as D (5 bases). Per germline, CDR1 SGHAT and CDR2 FQDESV (reference sequence). V lost 4 bases to trimming and J lost 1 base, with 11 bases between them. CDR3 size: 15 residues. This CDR3 is CASSSSSGSYNEQFF. The CDR3, as DNA: TGTGCCAGCAGCTCGTCTTCAGGGTCCTACAATGAGCAGTTCTTC. Supplemented by reference TRBV11-1 and TRBJ2-1, the full variable domain reads EAEVAQSPRYKITEKSQAVAFWCDPISGHATLYWYRQILGQGPELLVQFQDESVVDDSQLPKDRFSAERLKGVDSTLKIQPAELGDSAMYLCASSSSSGSYNEQFFGPGTRLTVL.

This clonotype showed up many times. The chain employs TRBV6-5 and TRBJ1-4; D may be TRBD1 (5 bases). Germline V lookup: CDR1 MNHEY, CDR2 SVGAGI. The CDR3 totals 13 residues. The V end was cut by 0 bases, the J end by 8 bases, with 7 bases between. CDR3 amino acids: CASSYSRGEKLFF. CDR3 in DNA: TGTGCCAGCAGTTACTCTCGGGGGGAAAAACTGTTTTTT.

This clonotype was seen a handful of times. CDR3: CATSRGAVGTEAFF. The CDR3 region has the DNA TGTGCCACCAGCAGAGGCGCCGTGGGAACTGAAGCTTTCTTT. This chain joins TRBV15 and TRBJ1-1; no clear D gene. CDR3 length: 14 amino acids. With 1 base removed from V and 5 bases from J, the gap between germline ends came to 11 bases. Germline values: CDR1 LNHNV, CDR2 YYDKDF (reference sequence).

This clonotype appeared many times. This rearrangement joins TRBV28 to TRBJ1-1; tentative D call: TRBD1 (5 bases). V gave up 7 bases and J gave up 2 bases, with 17 bases separating them. From germline, CDR1 is MDHEN and CDR2 SYDVKM. The CDR3 consists of 15 residues. Here the CDR3 reads CASTPHTGDNTEAFF. The CDR3 coding sequence is TGTGCCAGCACACCCCATACAGGAGATAACACTGAAGCTTTCTTT.

This clonotype was seen many times. The genes are TRBV24-1 and TRBJ2-3; 8 nucleotides line up with TRBD2. This CDR3 comprises 15 residues. Germline V CDR1 and CDR2: KGHDR, SFDVKD. V shed 6 bases and J 1 base; nucleotides not matched to a gene: 5. Here the CDR3 reads CATSYSGEGTDTQYF. The DNA of the CDR3 is TGTGCCACCAGTTATAGCGGGGAAGGCACAGATACGCAGTATTTT.

There are many counts of this clonotype. V usage is TRBV6-6 and J usage is TRBJ2-7; possible D gene TRBD2, 5 bases. Looked up from germline, CDR1 is MNHNY and CDR2 is SVGAGI (reference sequence). The CDR3 has 15 residues. V was trimmed by 6 bases and J by 1 base, leaving 16 bases between them. The CDR3 region is CASRGAADNSYEQYF. As DNA, the CDR3 is TGTGCCAGCAGGGGAGCCGCGGATAATTCCTACGAGCAGTACTTC.